This T cell receptor beta chain was identified in a study of blood T cells in healthy people across ages. Study-wide points: Long-lived donors had more naive CD4+ cells and higher diversity than aged donors. The study lacked donor CMV status, which possibly confounded expanded clonotype changes.

The CDR3 is 15 amino acids. CDR1 and CDR2 (germline): SGHTA, FQGNSA. Trimming stripped 1 base from V and 0 bases from J, with 10 bases between. Then a second PCR, running about 7 to 11 cycles, was carried out with a sample-barcoded 5' primer and a J-beta primer mix. MiXCR was run by TCRdb on the 5' RACE reads, yielding one entry per CDR3 protein. The table shows hundreds of thousands of distinct CDR3 sequences, with roughly 64% occurring only once. In the case of this clonotype: Antigen specificity is unknown.

This TCR was recovered from a man aged 25-40 years in good health. The chain employs TRBV7-2 and TRBJ2-7; possible D gene TRBD2, 5 bases. The sample consisted of blood. In nucleotides, the CDR3 is TGTGCCAGCAGCTTAGTTTGGGAGAGCTCCTACGAGCAGTACTTC. This gives the protein CASSLVWESSYEQYF.